These 4 T cell receptor beta chains were sequenced from one sample in a study of T cells in Graves' hyperthyroidism and ophthalmopathy. The TCR beta CDR3 regions underwent amplification using RNA transcripts as the source. First-round RT-PCR of the TCR CDR3 relied on the HTBI primer set. TCRdb reprocessed the multiplex PCR reads via MiXCR and lists one record per CDR3 protein. Of about 300,000 distinct CDR3 sequences listed, 10% to 15% are singletons. The sequenced sample consisted of blood. Receptors were obtained from a woman in her twenties or thirties with Graves' hyperthyroidism that later progressed to Graves' ophthalmopathy.

This clonotype was recorded many times. The V call is TRBV28, the J call TRBJ1-5; no firm D call. Germline V lookup: CDR1 MDHEN, CDR2 SYDVKM. This CDR3 comprises 14 residues. V was cut by 5 bases and J by 8 bases, with 16 bases left in between. The chain's CDR3 is CASSPYPKGKPQHF. In DNA form, the CDR3 reads TGTGCCAGCAGTCCCTACCCCAAAGGAAAGCCCCAGCATTTT.

This clonotype was seen many times. J is TRBJ2-5 and V is TRBV6-1; no clear D gene. CDR3 length: 13 amino acids. Germline V gene sequence: CDR1 MNHNS, CDR2 SASEGT. Between the trimmed V and J ends, which lost 3 bases and 5 bases, there was a span of 10 bases. CDR3 protein: CASSEEVGETQYF. DNA for the CDR3: TGTGCCAGCAGTGAGGAAGTGGGCGAGACCCAGTACTTC.

This clonotype was seen many times. The rearrangement joins TRBV4-3 to TRBJ2-7; 13 nucleotides agree with TRBD2. CDR1 and CDR2 (germline): LGHNA, YSLEER. Losses at the gene ends were 5 bases for V and 3 bases for J; bases not matched to a gene: 4. The CDR3 sequence is 15 residues long. In DNA, the CDR3 is TGCGCCAGCAGCGTCGGGACTAGCGGGAACTACGAGCAGTACTTC. Encoded protein: CASSVGTSGNYEQYF.

This clonotype was seen ten or more times. The gene calls are TRBV20-1 and TRBJ2-7, with D possibly matching TRBD1 (6 bases). Germline V CDR1 and CDR2: DFQATT, SNEGSKA (reference sequence). V was cut by 0 bases and J by 3 bases, with 15 bases left in between. This CDR3 is built from 15 residues. The chain's CDR3 is CSAREIKQGIYEQYF. The CDR3 region has the DNA TGCAGTGCTAGAGAAATTAAGCAGGGGATCTACGAGCAGTACTTC.